This TCR beta chain was captured by sequencing in a study of post-analysis software for immune sequencing data. Study-wide findings and caveats: Elevated frequency relative to controls characterized several TRBV segments in patients, TRBV5-6, TRBV5-1 and TRBV20-1 among them. For normalized Chao1 diversity, multiple sclerosis patients scored significantly lower than controls did.

This CDR3 comprises 12 residues. V was clipped by 2 bases and J by 9 bases, with 5 bases between them. Presence of unique molecular identifiers characterized the TCR beta cDNA libraries. About half a million cDNA molecules were recovered from an input of about 0.9 to 11 million T cells. One entry per CDR3 protein, called by TCRdb with MiXCR from the PCR reads. The sample holds 650,000 to 850,000 distinct CDR3 sequences; more than 45% are singletons and the top ten take roughly 4.5%. In this sample, this clonotype turned up a few times. Its target is unknown. The TCR sequence derives from a girl aged 5-17 years with multiple sclerosis. The chain carries TRBV12-3 or TRBV12-4 and TRBJ1-6; D call uncertain. Input material: blood. CDR3 sequence reads: CASSLNRSPLHF. The CDR3 DNA is TGTGCCAGCAGTTTAAACCGTTCACCCCTCCACTTT.